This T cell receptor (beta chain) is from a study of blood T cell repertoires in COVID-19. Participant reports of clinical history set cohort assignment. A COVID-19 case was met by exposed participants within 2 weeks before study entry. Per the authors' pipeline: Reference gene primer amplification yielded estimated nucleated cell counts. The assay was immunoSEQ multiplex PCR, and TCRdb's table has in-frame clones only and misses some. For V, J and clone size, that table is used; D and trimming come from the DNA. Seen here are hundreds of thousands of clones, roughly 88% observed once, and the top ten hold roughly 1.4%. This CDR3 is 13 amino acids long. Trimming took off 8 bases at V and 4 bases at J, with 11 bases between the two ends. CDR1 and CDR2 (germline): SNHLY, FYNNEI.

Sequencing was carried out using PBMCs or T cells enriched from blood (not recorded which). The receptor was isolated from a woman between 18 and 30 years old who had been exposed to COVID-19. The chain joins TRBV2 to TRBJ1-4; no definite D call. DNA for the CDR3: TGTGCCAGCGGTTCGGAGGTTAATGAAAAACTGTTTTTT. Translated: CASGSEVNEKLFF.